The clone carrying this TCR beta chain has more than one count but fewer than ten. Its antigen is unknown. Production of TCR cDNA was by 5'RACE template switching, which also added a universal primer site and UMIs. MiXCR, applied by TCRdb to the 5' RACE reads, yields one record per CDR3 protein. There are a few hundred thousand distinct CDR3 sequences in the sample; around 19% occur only once, and 15% to 20% lies in the top ten. The data were taken from a study of T cells after yellow fever vaccination. Per germline, CDR1 DFQATT and CDR2 SNEGSKA (reference sequence). The CDR3 runs 15 residues. The V gene lost 6 bases and the J gene lost 2 bases, with 18 bases spanning the gap. General observations from the study: Subsequent booster samples again held most clones from primary vaccination (roughly 96% CD4, about 90% CD8). Contaminants from the bulk population, in the form of abundant clonotypes, could be found in FACS-sorted repertoires. Peaking faster, on day 5 versus 15, the secondary response was nonetheless weaker.

The input for sequencing was PBMCs, taken before the yellow fever booster vaccination. The chain employs TRBV20-1 and TRBJ2-3; either TRBD1 or TRBD2 may supply D (5 bases each). The clonotype originates from a man aged 18 to 35 who received the YFV17D yellow fever vaccine. The CDR3 bases are TGCAGTGCGAGGGGCCAAGCTTGGGACACAGATACGCAGTATTTT. Protein product: CSARGQAWDTDTQYF.